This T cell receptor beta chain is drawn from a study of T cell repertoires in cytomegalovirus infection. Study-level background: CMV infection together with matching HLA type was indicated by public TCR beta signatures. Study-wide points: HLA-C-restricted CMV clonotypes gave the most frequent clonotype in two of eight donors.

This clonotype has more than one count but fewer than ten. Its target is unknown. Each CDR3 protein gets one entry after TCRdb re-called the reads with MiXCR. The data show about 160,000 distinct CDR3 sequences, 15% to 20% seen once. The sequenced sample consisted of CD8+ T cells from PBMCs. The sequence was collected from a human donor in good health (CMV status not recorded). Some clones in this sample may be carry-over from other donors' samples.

Written as DNA, the CDR3 is TGTGCCAGCAGGTCCGAGCGGGGCAACAATGAGCAGTTCTTC. This encodes CASRSERGNNEQFF. This chain connects TRBV7-8 to TRBJ2-1, with 7 positions matching TRBD2. Germline CDR1 SGHVS, CDR2 FQNEAQ. V was pared by 6 bases and J by 5 bases, with 7 bases of the junction left unmatched. This CDR3 spans 14 amino acids. Variable domain in full (rest from reference TRBV7-8 and TRBJ2-1): GAGVSQSPRYKVAKRGQDVALRCDPISGHVSLFWYQQALGQGPEFLTYFQNEAQLDKSGLPSDRFFAERPEGSVSTLKIQRTQQEDSAVYLCASRSERGNNEQFFGPGTRLTVL.